The rows below give T cell receptor beta chains drawn from one sample of a study of response to subunit inactivated influenza vaccine. MiXCR, run by TCRdb on the RT-PCR reads, gives a single entry per CDR3 protein. The repertoire holds 500,000 to 550,000 distinct CDR3 sequences, 6.5% to 8% seen once, with under 15% in the top ten. The source was PBMCs from blood, collected around 2 years after vaccination. The receptors originated from a man between 50 and 70 years old who received an inactivated influenza vaccine. The CDR3 runs from the conserved cysteine through the conserved F or W. D genes are given only for firm matches. Rows may omit the clone size; those that give it use once, few, many or a size class.

clone_size: .
d_call: .
j_call: TRBJ1-4
v_call: TRBV15
cdr3_nt: TGTGCCACCAGCAGTTACAGGGTGAAGGAAAAACTGTTTTTT
cdr3_aa: CATSSYRVKEKLFF

clone_size: .
d_call: .
j_call: TRBJ1-2
v_call: TRBV18
cdr3_nt: TGTGCCAGCTCACTAAGTGAGCAGCCCCGCTACTATGGCTACACCTTC
cdr3_aa: CASSLSEQPRYYGYTF

clone_size: few
d_call: TRBD2
j_call: TRBJ2-1
v_call: TRBV29-1
cdr3_nt: TGCAGCGGGGCGAGGCGGGGGAATGAGCAGTTCTTC
cdr3_aa: CSGARRGNEQFF

clone_size: .
d_call: TRBD2
j_call: TRBJ2-2
v_call: TRBV10-3
cdr3_nt: TGTGCCATCAGTCCCGTTAGCGGGGCTAACACCGGGGAGCTGTTTTTT
cdr3_aa: CAISPVSGANTGELFF

clone_size: many
d_call: TRBD1
j_call: TRBJ1-5
v_call: TRBV7-2
cdr3_nt: TGTGCCAGCAGCTTAGCTCGGACAGGGGTTGGGCAGCCCCAGCATTTT
cdr3_aa: CASSLARTGVGQPQHF

clone_size: many
d_call: .
j_call: TRBJ2-3
v_call: TRBV20-1
cdr3_nt: TGCAGTGCTAGTATGGCTGTCCCCACAGATACGCAGTATTTT
cdr3_aa: CSASMAVPTDTQYF

clone_size: many
d_call: .
j_call: TRBJ1-2
v_call: TRBV28
cdr3_nt: TGTGCCAGCAGACCCGGACAGCTCTATGGCTACACCTTC
cdr3_aa: CASRPGQLYGYTF

clone_size: few
d_call: TRBD1
j_call: TRBJ2-7
v_call: TRBV5-1
cdr3_nt: TGCGCCAGCAGCTTGTCGACAGGGGACGAGCAGTACTTC
cdr3_aa: CASSLSTGDEQYF

clone_size: .
d_call: .
j_call: TRBJ1-1
v_call: TRBV5-1
cdr3_nt: TGCGCCAGCAGCTTGGGGCCACAGGGAAACACTGAAGCTTTGTTT
cdr3_aa: CASSLGPQGNTEALF

clone_size: .
d_call: .
j_call: TRBJ2-1
v_call: TRBV9
cdr3_nt: TGTGCCAGCAGCGCCACCGGGGGGCGGGGCCGCTTTGGGGAGCAGTTCTTC
cdr3_aa: CASSATGGRGRFGEQFF

clone_size: many
d_call: .
j_call: TRBJ2-1
v_call: TRBV7-9
cdr3_nt: TGTGCCAGCAGCTTAGCGGTGAATGAGCAGTTCTTC
cdr3_aa: CASSLAVNEQFF

clone_size: .
d_call: .
j_call: TRBJ1-1
v_call: TRBV28
cdr3_nt: TGTGCCAGCAGCGCCCCTGTCGGCTCCATGGGCGCTGAAGCTTTCTTT
cdr3_aa: CASSAPVGSMGAEAFF

clone_size: many
d_call: .
j_call: TRBJ2-7
v_call: TRBV19
cdr3_nt: TGTGCCAGTAGCGTATTTCTAGGGAACTACGAGCAGTACTTC
cdr3_aa: CASSVFLGNYEQYF

clone_size: many
d_call: TRBD1
j_call: TRBJ1-1
v_call: TRBV4-3
cdr3_nt: TGCGCCAGCAGCCAAGAACCAGGGGGTACTGAAGCTTTCTTT
cdr3_aa: CASSQEPGGTEAFF

clone_size: few
d_call: .
j_call: TRBJ2-3
v_call: TRBV30
cdr3_nt: TGTGCCTGGAGTTACTTTCCCCCATGGGGGGCTAGCACAGATACGCAGTATTTT
cdr3_aa: CAWSYFPPWGASTDTQYF

clone_size: many
d_call: TRBD2
j_call: TRBJ2-1
v_call: TRBV27
cdr3_nt: TGTGCCAGCAGCTCTGGGACTAGCGGGAGCTCCTACAATGAGCAGTTCTTC
cdr3_aa: CASSSGTSGSSYNEQFF

clone_size: many
d_call: .
j_call: TRBJ1-5
v_call: TRBV12-3/TRBV12-4
cdr3_nt: TGTGCCAGCAGTTTAAACTCGTATCAGCCCCAGCATTTT
cdr3_aa: CASSLNSYQPQHF

clone_size: few
d_call: .
j_call: TRBJ1-5
v_call: TRBV7-2
cdr3_nt: TGTGCCAGCAGCTTAGGGGCGGGGGTAGCCAATCAGCCCCAGCATTTT
cdr3_aa: CASSLGAGVANQPQHF

clone_size: many
d_call: .
j_call: TRBJ2-7
v_call: TRBV3-1
cdr3_nt: TGTGCCAGCAGTAGACAGACCTACGAGCAGTACTTC
cdr3_aa: CASSRQTYEQYF

clone_size: few
d_call: .
j_call: TRBJ2-3
v_call: TRBV4-3
cdr3_nt: TGCGCCAGCAGCCAGGAGGCTTTCGGAGCGACTAGCACAGATACGCAGTATTTT
cdr3_aa: CASSQEAFGATSTDTQYF

clone_size: .
d_call: TRBD2
j_call: TRBJ2-5
v_call: TRBV20-1
cdr3_nt: TGCAGTGCTAGGTTTGGCGGGAGGGGATTAGAGACCCAGTACTTC
cdr3_aa: CSARFGGRGLETQYF

clone_size: .
d_call: TRBD2
j_call: TRBJ2-5
v_call: TRBV28
cdr3_nt: TGTGCCAGCAGGACTAGCGGGCAGATAGAGACCCAGTACTTC
cdr3_aa: CASRTSGQIETQYF

clone_size: many
d_call: .
j_call: TRBJ2-1
v_call: TRBV20-1
cdr3_nt: TGCAGTGCTCCCCGGGACTCCTACAATGAGCAGTTCTTC
cdr3_aa: CSAPRDSYNEQFF

clone_size: few
d_call: TRBD2
j_call: TRBJ2-3
v_call: TRBV30
cdr3_nt: TGTGCCTGGACTAGCGGGACGGGGGCAGATACGCAGTATTTT
cdr3_aa: CAWTSGTGADTQYF

clone_size: few
d_call: .
j_call: TRBJ2-5
v_call: TRBV20-1
cdr3_nt: TGCAGTGGGTCGTCCCAGCCCCAAGAGACCCAGTACTTC
cdr3_aa: CSGSSQPQETQYF

clone_size: .
d_call: TRBD2
j_call: TRBJ2-3
v_call: TRBV18
cdr3_nt: TGTGCCAGCAAAACTAGCGGGGGAAGCACAGATACGCAGTATTTT
cdr3_aa: CASKTSGGSTDTQYF

clone_size: few
d_call: .
j_call: TRBJ2-5
v_call: TRBV20-1
cdr3_nt: TGCAGTGCGAGGGACCGAGAAGAGACCCAGTACTTC
cdr3_aa: CSARDREETQYF

clone_size: .
d_call: TRBD1
j_call: TRBJ1-4
v_call: TRBV27
cdr3_nt: TGTGCCAGCAAAAAGACCGGGACAGGCTTTCGGGGTAATGAAAAACTGTTTTTT
cdr3_aa: CASKKTGTGFRGNEKLFF

clone_size: .
d_call: .
j_call: TRBJ2-1
v_call: TRBV7-9
cdr3_nt: TGTGCCAGCAGCCAGGACTGGTTCAACTACAATGAGCAGTTCTTC
cdr3_aa: CASSQDWFNYNEQFF

clone_size: many
d_call: .
j_call: TRBJ2-7
v_call: TRBV4-2
cdr3_nt: TGTGCCAGCAGCCAAGTCCGTGCGTCCTCCTACTACGAGCAGTACTTC
cdr3_aa: CASSQVRASSYYEQYF

clone_size: many
d_call: TRBD1
j_call: TRBJ2-1
v_call: TRBV6-4
cdr3_nt: TGTGCCAGCAGTAATACAGGGGGCAGGTGGAATGAGCAGTTCTTC
cdr3_aa: CASSNTGGRWNEQFF